This TCR beta chain emerged from a study of PD-L1 blockade in urothelial cancer. Study-wide context: Male sex and bladder-origin urothelial cancer were recorded for twenty-five of 29 patients. Blood drawn 3 weeks (second dose) and 6 weeks after treatment start was analyzed. Across blood samples, T cells had a median count of about 140,000.

Profiled with immunoSEQ multiplex PCR; TCRdb holds only in-frame clones, not every one. Of fewer than 60,000 clones listed, around 86% were seen once; the top ten hold less than 20%. Time point described: pretreatment peripheral blood. This clone was recorded a few times. The V segment lost 0 bases and the J segment 4 bases; nucleotides outside the gene matches: 12. CDR1 is LNHNV and CDR2 is YYDKDF in the germline V gene (reference sequence). The CDR3 length is 18 residues. This TCR was recovered from a man in his sixties or seventies with urothelial cancer. V usage is TRBV15 and J usage is TRBJ1-5; TRBD1 matches at 7 bases. The starting material was PBMCs, obtained around atezolizumab (anti-PD-L1) treatment. The CDR3 nucleotides are TGTGCCACCAGCAGAGATTCAAATACAGGGGTAGGAAATCAGCCCCAGCATTTT. Its protein product is CATSRDSNTGVGNQPQHF.